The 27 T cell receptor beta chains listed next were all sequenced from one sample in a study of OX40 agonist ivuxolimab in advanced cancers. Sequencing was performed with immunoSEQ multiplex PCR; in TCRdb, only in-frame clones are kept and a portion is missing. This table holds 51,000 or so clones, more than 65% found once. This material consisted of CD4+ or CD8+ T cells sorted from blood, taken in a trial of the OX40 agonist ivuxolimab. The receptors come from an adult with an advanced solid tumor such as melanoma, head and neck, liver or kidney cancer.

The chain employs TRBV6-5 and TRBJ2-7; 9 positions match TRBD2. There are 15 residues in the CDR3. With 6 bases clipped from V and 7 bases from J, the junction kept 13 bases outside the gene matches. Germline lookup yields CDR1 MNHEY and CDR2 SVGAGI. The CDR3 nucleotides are TGTGCCAGCAGCGACGGAGCTAGCGGGGACCAGGAGCAGTACTTC. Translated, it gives CASSDGASGDQEQYF.

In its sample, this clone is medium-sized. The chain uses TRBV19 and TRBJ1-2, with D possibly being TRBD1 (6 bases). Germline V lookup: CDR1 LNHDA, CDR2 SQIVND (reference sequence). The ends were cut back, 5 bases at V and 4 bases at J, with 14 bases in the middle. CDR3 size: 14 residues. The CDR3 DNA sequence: TGTGCCAGTAGTGCCCTGGGGGCCCGCTATGGCTACACCTTC. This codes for CASSALGARYGYTF. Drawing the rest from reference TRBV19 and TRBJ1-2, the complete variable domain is DGGITQSPKYLFRKEGQNVTLSCEQNLNHDAMYWYRQDPGQGLRLIYYSQIVNDFQKGDIAEGYSVSREKKESFPLTVTSAQKNPTAFYLCASSALGARYGYTFGSGTRLTVV.

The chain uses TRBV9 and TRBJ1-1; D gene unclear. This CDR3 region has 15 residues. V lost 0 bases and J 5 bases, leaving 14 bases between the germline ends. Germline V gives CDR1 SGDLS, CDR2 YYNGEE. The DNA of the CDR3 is TGTGCCAGCAGCGTAGGCAGCTTTTTTGGGACTGAAGCTTTCTTT. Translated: CASSVGSFFGTEAFF.

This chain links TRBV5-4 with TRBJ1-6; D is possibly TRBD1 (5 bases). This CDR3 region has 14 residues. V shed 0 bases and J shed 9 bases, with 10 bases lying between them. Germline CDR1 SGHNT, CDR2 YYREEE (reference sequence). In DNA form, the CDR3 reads TGTGCCAGCAGCTTGGACAGGATACGTTCACCCCTCCACTTT. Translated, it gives CASSLDRIRSPLHF.

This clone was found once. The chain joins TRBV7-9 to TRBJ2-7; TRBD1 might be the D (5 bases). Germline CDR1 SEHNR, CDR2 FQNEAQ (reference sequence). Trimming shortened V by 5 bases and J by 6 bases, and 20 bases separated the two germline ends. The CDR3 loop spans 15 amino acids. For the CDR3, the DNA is TGTGCCAGCAGCCTGAATGGGGTCCTCCAGGGCGAGCAGTACTTC. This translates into CASSLNGVLQGEQYF. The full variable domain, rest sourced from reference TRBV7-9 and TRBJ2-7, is DTGVSQNPRHKITKRGQNVTFRCDPISEHNRLYWYRQTLGQGPEFLTYFQNEAQLEKSRLLSDRFSAERPKGSFSTLEIQRTEQGDSAMYLCASSLNGVLQGEQYFGPGTRLTVT.

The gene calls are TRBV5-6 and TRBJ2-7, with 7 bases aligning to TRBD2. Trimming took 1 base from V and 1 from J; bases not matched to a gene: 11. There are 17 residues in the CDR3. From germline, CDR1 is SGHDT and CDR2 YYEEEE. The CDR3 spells CASSLTLAGVWSYEQYF. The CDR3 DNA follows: TGTGCCAGCAGCTTGACCCTGGCGGGAGTATGGTCCTACGAGCAGTACTTC.

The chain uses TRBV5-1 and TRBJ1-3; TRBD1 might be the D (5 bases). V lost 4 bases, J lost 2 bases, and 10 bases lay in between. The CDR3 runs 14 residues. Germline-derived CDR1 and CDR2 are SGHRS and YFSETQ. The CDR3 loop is CASSPVGAGNTIYF. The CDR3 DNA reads TGCGCCAGCAGCCCGGTAGGGGCTGGAAACACCATATATTTT.

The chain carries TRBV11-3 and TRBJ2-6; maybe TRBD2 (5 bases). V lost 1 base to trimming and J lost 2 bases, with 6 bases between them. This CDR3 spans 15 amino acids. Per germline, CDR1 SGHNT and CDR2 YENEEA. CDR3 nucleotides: TGTGCCAGCAGCTTAGGAGGGCCTGGGGCCAACGTCCTGACTTTC. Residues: CASSLGGPGANVLTF.

In nucleotides, the CDR3 is TGCGCCAGCAGTGATCTAGCGAACACCGGGGAGCTGTTTTTT. It translates to CASSDLANTGELFF. V is TRBV10-1 and J is TRBJ2-2; no definite D call. V lost 3 bases and J 0 bases, leaving 5 bases between the germline ends. CDR1 WNHNN and CDR2 SYGVQD come from the germline V gene (reference sequence). This CDR3 is 14 amino acids long.

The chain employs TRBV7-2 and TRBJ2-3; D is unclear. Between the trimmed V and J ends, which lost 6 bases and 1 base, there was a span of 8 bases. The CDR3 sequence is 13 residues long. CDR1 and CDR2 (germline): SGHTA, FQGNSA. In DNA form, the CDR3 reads TGTGCCAGCAGGGCAGACGGCACAGATACGCAGTATTTT. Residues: CASRADGTDTQYF. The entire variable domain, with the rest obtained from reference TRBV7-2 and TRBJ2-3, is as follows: GAGVSQSPSNKVTEKGKDVELRCDPISGHTALYWYRQSLGQGLEFLIYFQGNSAPDKSGLPSDRFSAERTGGSVSTLTIQRTQQEDSAVYLCASRADGTDTQYFGPGTRLTVL.

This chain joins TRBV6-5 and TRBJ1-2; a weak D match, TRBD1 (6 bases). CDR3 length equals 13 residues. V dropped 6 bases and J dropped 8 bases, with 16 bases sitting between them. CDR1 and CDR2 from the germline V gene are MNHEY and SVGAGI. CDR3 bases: TGTGCCAGCAGAGCTACAGGGCCAGACGGCTACACCTTC. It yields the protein CASRATGPDGYTF.

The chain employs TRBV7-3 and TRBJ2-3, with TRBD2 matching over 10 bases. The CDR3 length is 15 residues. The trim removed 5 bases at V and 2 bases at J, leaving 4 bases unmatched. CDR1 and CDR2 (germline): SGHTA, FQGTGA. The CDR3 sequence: CASSTGLANTDTQYF. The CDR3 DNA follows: TGTGCCAGCAGCACGGGACTAGCGAACACAGATACGCAGTATTTT.

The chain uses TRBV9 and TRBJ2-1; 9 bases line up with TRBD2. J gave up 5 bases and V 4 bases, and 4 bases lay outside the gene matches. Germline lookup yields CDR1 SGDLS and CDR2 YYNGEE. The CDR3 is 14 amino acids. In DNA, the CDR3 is TGTGCCAGCAGCTTAGCGGGAGTAAACAATGAGCAGTTCTTC. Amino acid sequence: CASSLAGVNNEQFF. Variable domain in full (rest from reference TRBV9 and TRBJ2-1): DSGVTQTPKHLITATGQRVTLRCSPRSGDLSVYWYQQSLDQGLQFLIQYYNGEERAKGNILERFSAQQFPDLHSELNLSSLELGDSALYFCASSLAGVNNEQFFGPGTRLTVL.

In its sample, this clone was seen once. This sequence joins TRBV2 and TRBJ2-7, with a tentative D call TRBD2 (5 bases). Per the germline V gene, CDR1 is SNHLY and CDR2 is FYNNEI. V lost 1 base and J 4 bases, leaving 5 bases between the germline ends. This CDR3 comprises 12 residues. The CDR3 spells CASSEGEYEQYF. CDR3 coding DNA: TGTGCCAGCAGTGAAGGGGAGTACGAGCAGTACTTC.

CDR3 protein: CASSLGGKGHQPQHF. The CDR3 DNA is TGTGCCAGCAGTTTGGGGGGAAAGGGTCATCAGCCCCAGCATTTT. The J gene is TRBJ1-5, the V gene TRBV28; weak D call: TRBD1 (5 bases). There are 15 residues in the CDR3. Germline V CDR1 and CDR2: MDHEN, SYDVKM. V lost 3 bases and J lost 5, with 14 bases in between.

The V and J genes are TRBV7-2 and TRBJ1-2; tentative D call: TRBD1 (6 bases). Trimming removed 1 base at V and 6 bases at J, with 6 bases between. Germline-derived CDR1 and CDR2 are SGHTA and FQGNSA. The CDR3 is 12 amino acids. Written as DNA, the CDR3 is TGTGCCAGCAGCTTAGGGACAGATGGCTACACCTTC. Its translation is CASSLGTDGYTF. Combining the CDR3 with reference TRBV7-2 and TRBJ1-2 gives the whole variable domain GAGVSQSPSNKVTEKGKDVELRCDPISGHTALYWYRQSLGQGLEFLIYFQGNSAPDKSGLPSDRFSAERTGGSVSTLTIQRTQQEDSAVYLCASSLGTDGYTFGSGTRLTVV.

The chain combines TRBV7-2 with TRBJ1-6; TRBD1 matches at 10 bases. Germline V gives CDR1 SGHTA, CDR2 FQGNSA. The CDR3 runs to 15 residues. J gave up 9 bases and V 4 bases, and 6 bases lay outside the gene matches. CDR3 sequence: CASSSGQGFSSPLHF. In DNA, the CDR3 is TGTGCCAGCAGCTCGGGACAGGGGTTTTCTTCACCCCTCCACTTT. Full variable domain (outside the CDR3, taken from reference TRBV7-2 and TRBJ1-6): GAGVSQSPSNKVTEKGKDVELRCDPISGHTALYWYRQSLGQGLEFLIYFQGNSAPDKSGLPSDRFSAERTGGSVSTLTIQRTQQEDSAVYLCASSSGQGFSSPLHFGNGTRLTVT.

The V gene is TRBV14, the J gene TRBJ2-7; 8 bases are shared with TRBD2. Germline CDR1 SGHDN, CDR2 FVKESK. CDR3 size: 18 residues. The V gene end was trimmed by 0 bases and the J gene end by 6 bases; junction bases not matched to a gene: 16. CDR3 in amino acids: CASSQERPGGGGPTEQYF. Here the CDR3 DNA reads TGTGCCAGCAGCCAAGAAAGGCCGGGAGGGGGAGGACCTACCGAGCAGTACTTC.

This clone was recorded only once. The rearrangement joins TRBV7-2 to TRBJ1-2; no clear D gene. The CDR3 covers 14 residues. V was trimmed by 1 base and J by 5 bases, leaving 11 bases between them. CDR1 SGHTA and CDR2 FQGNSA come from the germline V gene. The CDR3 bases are TGTGCCAGCAGCTTAGGACACAAGGATTATGGCTACACCTTC. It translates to CASSLGHKDYGYTF.

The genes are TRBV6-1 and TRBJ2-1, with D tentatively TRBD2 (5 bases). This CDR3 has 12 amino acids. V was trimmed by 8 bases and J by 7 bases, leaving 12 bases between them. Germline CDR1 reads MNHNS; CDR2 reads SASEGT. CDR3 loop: CASRRSGNEQFF. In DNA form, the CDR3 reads TGTGCCAGCCGTCGTTCGGGGAATGAGCAGTTCTTC.

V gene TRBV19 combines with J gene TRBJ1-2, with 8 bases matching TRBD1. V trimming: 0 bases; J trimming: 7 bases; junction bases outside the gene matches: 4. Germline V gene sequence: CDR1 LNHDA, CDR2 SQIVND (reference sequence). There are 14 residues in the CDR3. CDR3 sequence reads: CASSIDTGGGGYTF. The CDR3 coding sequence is TGTGCCAGTAGTATAGATACAGGGGGTGGTGGCTACACCTTC.

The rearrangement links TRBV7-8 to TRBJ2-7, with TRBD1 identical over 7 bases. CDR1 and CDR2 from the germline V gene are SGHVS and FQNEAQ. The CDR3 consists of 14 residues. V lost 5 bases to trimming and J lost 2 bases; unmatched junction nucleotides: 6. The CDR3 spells CASSKTGVPYEQYF. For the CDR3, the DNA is TGTGCCAGCAGCAAAACAGGGGTACCCTACGAGCAGTACTTC.

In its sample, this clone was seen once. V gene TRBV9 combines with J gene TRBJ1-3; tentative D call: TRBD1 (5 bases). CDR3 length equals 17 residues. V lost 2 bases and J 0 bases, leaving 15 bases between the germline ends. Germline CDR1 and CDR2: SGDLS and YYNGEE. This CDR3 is CASSVGVSISSGNTIYF. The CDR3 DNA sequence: TGTGCCAGCAGCGTGGGGGTCTCAATTAGCTCTGGAAACACCATATATTTT.

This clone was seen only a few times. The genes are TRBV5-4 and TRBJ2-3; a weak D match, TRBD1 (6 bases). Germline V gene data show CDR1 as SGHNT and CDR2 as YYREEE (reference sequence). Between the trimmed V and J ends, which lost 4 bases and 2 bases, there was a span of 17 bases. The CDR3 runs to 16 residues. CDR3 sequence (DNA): TGTGCCAGCAGCACAGGACAGTTCCAATCCACAGATACGCAGTATTTT. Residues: CASSTGQFQSTDTQYF.

In DNA form, the CDR3 reads TGTGCCAGCCTTATAGCGGAGCTACAAGAGACCCAGTACTTC. Amino acid sequence: CASLIAELQETQYF. The V gene is TRBV2, the J gene TRBJ2-5, with a tentative D call TRBD2 (6 bases). This CDR3 spans 14 amino acids. V was trimmed by 8 bases and J by 2 bases, leaving 15 bases between them. From germline, CDR1 is SNHLY and CDR2 FYNNEI. The full variable domain, its missing parts supplied by reference TRBV2 and TRBJ2-5, is EPEVTQTPSHQVTQMGQEVILRCVPISNHLYFYWYRQILGQKVEFLVSFYNNEISEKSEIFDDQFSVERPDGSNFTLKIRSTKLEDSAMYFCASLIAELQETQYFGPGTRLLVL.

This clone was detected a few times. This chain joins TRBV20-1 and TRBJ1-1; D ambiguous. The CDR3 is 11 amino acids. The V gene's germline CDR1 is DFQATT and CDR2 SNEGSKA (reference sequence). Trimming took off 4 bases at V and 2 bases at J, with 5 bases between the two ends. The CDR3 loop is CSANGNTEAFF. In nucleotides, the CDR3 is TGCAGTGCTAATGGAAACACTGAAGCTTTCTTT.

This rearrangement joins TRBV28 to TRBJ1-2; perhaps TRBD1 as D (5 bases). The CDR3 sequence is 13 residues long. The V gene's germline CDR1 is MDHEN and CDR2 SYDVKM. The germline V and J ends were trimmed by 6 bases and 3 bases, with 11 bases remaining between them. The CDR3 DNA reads TGTGCCAGCAGCCGGGTAGGGGACTATGGCTACACCTTC. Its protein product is CASSRVGDYGYTF.